This T cell receptor (beta chain) was retrieved from a study of regulatory T cells in long-lasting Graves disease. Across the whole study: Prior antithyroid drug treatment in newly diagnosed Graves' patients lasted under 3 months. Broader study findings: TCR diversity was lower in persistent than newly diagnosed Graves' disease.

This clonotype was counted at least ten times. Antigen: not known. V shed 5 bases and J shed 10 bases, with 17 bases lying between them. The CDR3 has 13 amino acids. From germline, CDR1 is MNHEY and CDR2 SVGEGT. Time point here: newly diagnosed GD, antithyroid drugs for less than 3 months. PBMC-extracted RNA yielded the TCR library. Patients came through an endocrinology department, and that department was in Xi'an, China. The TCR beta library used iRepertoire HTBI primers with Arm-PCR amplification of CDR3. Each CDR3 protein is one row after TCRdb ran MiXCR on the multiplex PCR reads. The data contain over 200,000 distinct CDR3 sequences, 18% of them singletons.

This specimen was peripheral blood mononuclear cells (PBMCs), taken at new diagnosis, from a patient treated with antithyroid drugs. This sequence originates from a female donor with Graves disease. The V call is TRBV6-2 or TRBV6-3, the J call TRBJ1-1; D possibly corresponds to TRBD1 (5 bases). CDR3: CASSQGLLGSAFF. In DNA form, the CDR3 reads TGTGCCAGCAGTCAGGGACTTCTTGGATCAGCTTTCTTT.